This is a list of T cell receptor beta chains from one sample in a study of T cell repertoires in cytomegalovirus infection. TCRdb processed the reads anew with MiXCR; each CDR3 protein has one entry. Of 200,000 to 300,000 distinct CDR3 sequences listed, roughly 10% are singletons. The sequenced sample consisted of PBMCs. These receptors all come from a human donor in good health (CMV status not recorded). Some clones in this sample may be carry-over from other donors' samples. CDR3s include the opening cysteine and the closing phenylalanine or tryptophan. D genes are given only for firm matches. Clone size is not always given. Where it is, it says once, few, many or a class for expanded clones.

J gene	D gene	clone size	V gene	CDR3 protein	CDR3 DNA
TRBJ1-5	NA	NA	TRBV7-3	CASSLSQGQDQPQHF	TGTGCCAGCAGCTTAAGCCAGGGGCAGGACCAGCCCCAGCATTTT
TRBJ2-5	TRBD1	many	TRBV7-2	CASSLGALGTAQETQYF	TGTGCCAGCAGCCTAGGGGCCCTGGGGACAGCTCAAGAGACCCAGTACTTC
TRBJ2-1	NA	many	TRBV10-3	CAIGQGTGVGMNEQFF	TGTGCCATCGGCCAAGGTACGGGAGTCGGGATGAATGAGCAGTTCTTC
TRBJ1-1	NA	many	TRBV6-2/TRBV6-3	CASRWGRRNTEAFF	TGTGCCAGCAGATGGGGACGGAGGAACACTGAAGCTTTCTTT
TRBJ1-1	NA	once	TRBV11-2	CASSFMLSINTEAFF	TGTGCCAGCAGCTTCATGCTTTCAATTAACACTGAAGCTTTCTTT
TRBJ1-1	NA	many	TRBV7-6	CASSSPRAGAEAFF	TGTGCCAGCAGCTCCCCCCGGGCTGGGGCTGAAGCTTTCTTT
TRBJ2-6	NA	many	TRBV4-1	CASSQERTDRANVLTF	TGCGCCAGCAGCCAAGAACGGACTGACCGGGCCAACGTCCTGACTTTC
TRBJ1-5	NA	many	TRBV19	CAPSRLAQNQPQHF	TGTGCCCCCTCTCGTTTAGCTCAAAATCAGCCCCAGCATTTT
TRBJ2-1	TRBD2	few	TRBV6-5	CASSYRTSGGNEQFF	TGTGCCAGCAGTTACCGGACTAGCGGGGGGAATGAGCAGTTCTTC
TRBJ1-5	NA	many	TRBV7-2	CASSMTALSNQPQHF	TGTGCCAGCAGCATGACAGCCCTTAGCAATCAGCCCCAGCATTTT
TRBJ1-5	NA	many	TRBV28	CASNSAGQPQHF	TGTGCCAGCAATAGCGCGGGCCAGCCCCAGCATTTT
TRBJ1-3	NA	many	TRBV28	CASSDRQAGAGNTIYF	TGTGCCAGCAGTGATAGGCAGGCCGGAGCTGGAAACACCATATATTTT
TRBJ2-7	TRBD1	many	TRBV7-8	CASSSGTGRSSYEQYF	TGTGCCAGCAGCTCTGGGACAGGGAGATCCTCCTACGAGCAGTACTTC
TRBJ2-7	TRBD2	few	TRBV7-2	CASTQSGGPNYEQYF	TGTGCCAGCACCCAAAGCGGGGGGCCGAACTACGAGCAGTACTTC
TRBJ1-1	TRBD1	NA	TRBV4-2	CASSQATGGIRTEAFF	TGTGCCAGCAGCCAAGCCACAGGGGGCATAAGGACTGAAGCTTTCTTT
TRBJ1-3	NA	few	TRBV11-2	CASSLGTSNTIYF	TGTGCCAGCAGCTTGGGGACGTCGAACACCATATATTTT
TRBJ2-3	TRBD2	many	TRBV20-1	CSAPRGGSDTQYF	TGCAGTGCTCCACGGGGGGGATCGGATACGCAGTATTTT
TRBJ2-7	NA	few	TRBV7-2	CASSLEYRGISEQYF	TGTGCCAGCAGCTTAGAGTATCGGGGAATATCCGAGCAGTACTTC
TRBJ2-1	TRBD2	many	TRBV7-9	CASSLGAGGNNEQFF	TGTGCCAGCAGCTTAGGGGCGGGGGGGAACAATGAGCAGTTCTTC
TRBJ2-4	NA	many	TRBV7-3	CASSSQITGLTKNIQYF	TGTGCCAGCAGCTCCCAAATAACAGGGTTGACCAAAAACATTCAGTACTTC
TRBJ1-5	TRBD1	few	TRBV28	CASSTAHLRGTSNQPQHF	TGTGCCAGCAGTACGGCTCACCTCAGGGGGACTAGCAATCAGCCCCAGCATTTT
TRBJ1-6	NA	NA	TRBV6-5	CASRKRGSNSPLHF	TGTGCCAGCAGGAAAAGGGGGAGTAATTCACCCCTCCACTTT